This T cell receptor beta chain appears in the sequencing data of a study of radiation and T cells in renal cell carcinoma. The time point here: blood 4 weeks post-SBRT, at nephrectomy. Treatment: 15 Gy SBRT to primary tumor, nephrectomy 4 weeks later. Serial blood draws occurred at baseline and 2 and 4 weeks post-SBRT. Between the trimmed V and J ends, which lost 2 bases and 5 bases, there was a span of 18 bases. CDR3 length: 16 residues. From germline, CDR1 is SEHNR and CDR2 FQNEAQ (reference sequence). The assay was immunoSEQ multiplex PCR, and TCRdb's table has in-frame clones only and misses some. The table includes fewer than 200,000 clones, about 88% detected once.

The source was blood, collected from a patient whose treatment included radiotherapy and nephrectomy. The clonotype was recovered from a woman in her 50s with renal cell carcinoma. V is TRBV7-9 and J is TRBJ1-1; D is possibly TRBD1 (5 bases). The CDR3 region has the DNA TGTGCCAGCAGCTTAAGCTGGGGACGGGGCGGGACTGAAGCTTTCTTT. Residues: CASSLSWGRGGTEAFF.